This TCR beta chain was profiled in a study of blood T cell repertoires in COVID-19. At the level of the study: Some COVID-19 samples were acute and others convalescent; all came from the United States, Italy and Spain. The cDNA or gDNA used as material had been derived from T cells, B-cell-depleted T cells, or PBMCs.

As handled by the study authors: The assay estimated nucleated cells by amplifying reference gene primers. Only in-frame clones appear in the TCRdb table, and some are missing; sequencing was by immunoSEQ multiplex PCR. Clone size and V and J calls were adopted from that table, with D and trimming inferred from the DNA. This table has 250,000 to 300,000 clones, about 89% appearing once. CDR3 length: 13 residues. The germline V gene encodes CDR1 GTSNPN and CDR2 SVGIG (reference sequence). Trimming at V came to 4 bases and at J to 6 bases, leaving 7 bases not matched to a gene. The chain couples TRBV30 to TRBJ2-7, with 9 bases that match TRBD1. The TCR was taken from a woman aged 55-69 years with acute or convalescent COVID-19. The specimen was peripheral blood. The CDR3 coding sequence is TGTGCCTGGAAGAGGGACAGGGAGGGCGAGCAGTACTTC. The encoded protein is CAWKRDREGEQYF.